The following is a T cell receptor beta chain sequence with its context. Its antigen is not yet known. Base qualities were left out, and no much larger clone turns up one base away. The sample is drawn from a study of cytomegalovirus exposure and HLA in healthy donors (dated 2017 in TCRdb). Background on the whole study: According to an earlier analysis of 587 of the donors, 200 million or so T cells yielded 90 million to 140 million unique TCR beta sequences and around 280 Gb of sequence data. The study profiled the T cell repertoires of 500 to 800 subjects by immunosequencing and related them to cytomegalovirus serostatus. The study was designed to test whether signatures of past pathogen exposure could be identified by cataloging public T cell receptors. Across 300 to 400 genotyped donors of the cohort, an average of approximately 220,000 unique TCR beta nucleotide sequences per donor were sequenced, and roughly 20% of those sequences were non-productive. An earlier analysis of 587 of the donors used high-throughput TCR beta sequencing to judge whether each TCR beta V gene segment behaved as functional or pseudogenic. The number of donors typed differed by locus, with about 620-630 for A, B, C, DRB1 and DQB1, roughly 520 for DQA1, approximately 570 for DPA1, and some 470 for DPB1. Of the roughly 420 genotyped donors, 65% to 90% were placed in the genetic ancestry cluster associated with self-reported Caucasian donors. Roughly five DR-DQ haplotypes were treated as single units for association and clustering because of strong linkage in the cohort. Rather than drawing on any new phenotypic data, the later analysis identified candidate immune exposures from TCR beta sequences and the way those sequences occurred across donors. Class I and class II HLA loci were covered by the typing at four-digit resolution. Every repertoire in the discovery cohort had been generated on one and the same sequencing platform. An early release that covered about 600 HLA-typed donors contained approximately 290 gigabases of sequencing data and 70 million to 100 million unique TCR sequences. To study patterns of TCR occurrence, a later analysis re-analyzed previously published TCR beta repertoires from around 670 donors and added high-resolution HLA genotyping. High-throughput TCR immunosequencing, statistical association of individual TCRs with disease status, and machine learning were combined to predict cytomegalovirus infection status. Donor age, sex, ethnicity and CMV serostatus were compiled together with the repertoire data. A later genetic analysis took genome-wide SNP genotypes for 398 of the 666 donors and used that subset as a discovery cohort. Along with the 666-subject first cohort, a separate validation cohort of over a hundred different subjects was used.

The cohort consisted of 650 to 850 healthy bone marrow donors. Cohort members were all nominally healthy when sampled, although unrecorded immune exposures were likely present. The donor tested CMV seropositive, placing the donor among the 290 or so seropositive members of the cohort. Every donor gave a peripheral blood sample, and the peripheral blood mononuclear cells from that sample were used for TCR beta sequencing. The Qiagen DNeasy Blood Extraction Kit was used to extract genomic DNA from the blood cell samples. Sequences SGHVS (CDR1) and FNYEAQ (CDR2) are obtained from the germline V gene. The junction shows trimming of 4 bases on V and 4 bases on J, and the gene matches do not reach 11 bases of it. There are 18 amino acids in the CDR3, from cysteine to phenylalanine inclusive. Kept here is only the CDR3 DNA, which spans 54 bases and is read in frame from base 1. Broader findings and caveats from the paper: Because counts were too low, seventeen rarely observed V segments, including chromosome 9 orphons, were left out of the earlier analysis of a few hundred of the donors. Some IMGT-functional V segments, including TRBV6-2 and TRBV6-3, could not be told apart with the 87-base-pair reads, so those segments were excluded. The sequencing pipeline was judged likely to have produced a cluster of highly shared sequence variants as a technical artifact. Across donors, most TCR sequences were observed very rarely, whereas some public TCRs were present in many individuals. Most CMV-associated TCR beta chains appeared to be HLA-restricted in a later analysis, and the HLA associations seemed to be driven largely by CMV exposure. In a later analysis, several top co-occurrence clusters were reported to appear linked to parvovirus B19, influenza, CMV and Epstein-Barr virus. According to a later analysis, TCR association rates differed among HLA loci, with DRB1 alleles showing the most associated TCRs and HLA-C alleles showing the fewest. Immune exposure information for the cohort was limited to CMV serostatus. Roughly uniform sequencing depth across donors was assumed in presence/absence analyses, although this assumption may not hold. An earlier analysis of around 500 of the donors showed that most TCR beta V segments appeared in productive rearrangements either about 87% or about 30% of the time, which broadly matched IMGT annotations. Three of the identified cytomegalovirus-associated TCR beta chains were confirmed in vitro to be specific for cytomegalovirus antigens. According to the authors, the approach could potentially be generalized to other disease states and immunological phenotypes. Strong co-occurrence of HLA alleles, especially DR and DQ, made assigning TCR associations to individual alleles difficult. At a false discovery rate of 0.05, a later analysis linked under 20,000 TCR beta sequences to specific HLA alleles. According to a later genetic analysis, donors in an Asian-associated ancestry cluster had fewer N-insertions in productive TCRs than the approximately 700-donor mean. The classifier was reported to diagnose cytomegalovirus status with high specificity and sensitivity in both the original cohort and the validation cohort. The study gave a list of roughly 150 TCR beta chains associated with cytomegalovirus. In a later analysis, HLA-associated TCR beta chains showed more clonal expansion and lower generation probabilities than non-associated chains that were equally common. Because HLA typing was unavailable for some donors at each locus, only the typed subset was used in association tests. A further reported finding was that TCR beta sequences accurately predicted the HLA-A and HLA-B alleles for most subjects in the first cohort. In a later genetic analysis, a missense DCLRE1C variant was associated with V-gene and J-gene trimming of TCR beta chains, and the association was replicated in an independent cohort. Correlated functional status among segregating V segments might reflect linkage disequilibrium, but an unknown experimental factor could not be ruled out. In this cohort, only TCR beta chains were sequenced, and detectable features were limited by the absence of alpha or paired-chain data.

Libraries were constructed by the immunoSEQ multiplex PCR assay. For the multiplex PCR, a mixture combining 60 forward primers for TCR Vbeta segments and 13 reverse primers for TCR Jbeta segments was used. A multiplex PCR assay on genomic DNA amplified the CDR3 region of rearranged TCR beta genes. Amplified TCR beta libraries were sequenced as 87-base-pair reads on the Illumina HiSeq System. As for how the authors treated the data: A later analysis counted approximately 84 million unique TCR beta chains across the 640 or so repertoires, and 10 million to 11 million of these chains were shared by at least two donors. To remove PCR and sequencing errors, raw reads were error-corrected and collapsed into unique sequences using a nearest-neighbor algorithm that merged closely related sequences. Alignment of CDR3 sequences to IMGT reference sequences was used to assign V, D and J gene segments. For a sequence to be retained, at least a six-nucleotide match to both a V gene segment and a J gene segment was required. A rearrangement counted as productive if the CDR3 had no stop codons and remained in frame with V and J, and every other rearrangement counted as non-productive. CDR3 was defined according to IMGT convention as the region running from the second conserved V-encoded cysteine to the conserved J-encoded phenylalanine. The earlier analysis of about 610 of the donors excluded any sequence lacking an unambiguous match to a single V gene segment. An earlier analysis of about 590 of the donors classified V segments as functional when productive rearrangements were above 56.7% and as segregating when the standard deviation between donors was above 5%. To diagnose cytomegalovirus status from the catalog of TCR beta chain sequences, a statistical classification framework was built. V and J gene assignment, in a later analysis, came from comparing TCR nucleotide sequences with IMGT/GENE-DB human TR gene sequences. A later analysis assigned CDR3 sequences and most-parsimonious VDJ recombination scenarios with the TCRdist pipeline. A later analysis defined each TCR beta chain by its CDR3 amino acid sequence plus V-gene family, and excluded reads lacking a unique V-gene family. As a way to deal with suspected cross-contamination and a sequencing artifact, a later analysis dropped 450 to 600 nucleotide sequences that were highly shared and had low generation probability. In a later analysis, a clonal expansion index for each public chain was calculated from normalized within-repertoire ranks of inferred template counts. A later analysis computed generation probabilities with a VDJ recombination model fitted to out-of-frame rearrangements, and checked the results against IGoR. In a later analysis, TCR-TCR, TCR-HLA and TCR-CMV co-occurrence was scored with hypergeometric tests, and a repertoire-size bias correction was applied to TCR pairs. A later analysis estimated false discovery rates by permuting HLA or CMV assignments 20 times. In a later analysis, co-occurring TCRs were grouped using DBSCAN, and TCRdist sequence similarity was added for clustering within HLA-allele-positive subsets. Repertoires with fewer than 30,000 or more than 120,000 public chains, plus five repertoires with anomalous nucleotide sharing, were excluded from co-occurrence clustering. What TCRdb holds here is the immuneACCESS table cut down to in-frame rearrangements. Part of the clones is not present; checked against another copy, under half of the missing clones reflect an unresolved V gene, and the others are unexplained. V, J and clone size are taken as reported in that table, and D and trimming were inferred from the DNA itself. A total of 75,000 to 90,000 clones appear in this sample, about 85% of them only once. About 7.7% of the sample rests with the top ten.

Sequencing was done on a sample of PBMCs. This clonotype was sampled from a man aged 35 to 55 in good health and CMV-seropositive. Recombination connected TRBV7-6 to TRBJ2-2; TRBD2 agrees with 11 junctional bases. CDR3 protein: CASSSRATSGSVTGELFF. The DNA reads TGTGCCAGCAGCTCACGAGCAACTAGCGGGAGTGTCACCGGGGAGCTGTTTTTT. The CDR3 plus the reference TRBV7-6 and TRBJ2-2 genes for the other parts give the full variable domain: GAGVSQSPRYKVTKRGQDVALRCDPISGHVSLYWYRQALGQGPEFLTYFNYEAQQDKSGLPNDRFSAERPEGSISTLTIQRTEQRDSAMYRCASSSRATSGSVTGELFFGEGSRLTVL.